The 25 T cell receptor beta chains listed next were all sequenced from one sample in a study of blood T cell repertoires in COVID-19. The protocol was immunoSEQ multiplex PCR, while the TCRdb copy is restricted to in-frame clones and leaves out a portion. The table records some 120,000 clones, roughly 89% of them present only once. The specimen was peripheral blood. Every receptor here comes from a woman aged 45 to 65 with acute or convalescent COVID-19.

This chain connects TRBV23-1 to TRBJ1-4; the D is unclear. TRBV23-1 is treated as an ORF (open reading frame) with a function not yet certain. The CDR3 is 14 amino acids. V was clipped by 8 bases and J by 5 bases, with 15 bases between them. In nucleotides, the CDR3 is TGCGCCAGCCCCTCCGTCTACAGAAATGAAAAACTGTTTTTT. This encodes CASPSVYRNEKLFF.

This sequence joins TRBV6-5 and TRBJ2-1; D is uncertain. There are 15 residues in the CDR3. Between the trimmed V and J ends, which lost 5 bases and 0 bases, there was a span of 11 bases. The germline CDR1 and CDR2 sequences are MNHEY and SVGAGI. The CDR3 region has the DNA TGTGCCAGCAGTCCCGGGTCGAGCTCCTACAATGAGCAGTTCTTC. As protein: CASSPGSSSYNEQFF.

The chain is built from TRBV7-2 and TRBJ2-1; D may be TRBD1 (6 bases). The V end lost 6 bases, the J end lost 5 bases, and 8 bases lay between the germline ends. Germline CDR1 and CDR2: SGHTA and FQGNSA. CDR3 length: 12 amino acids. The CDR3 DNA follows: TGTGCCAGCAGGAGGGACAACAATGAGCAGTTCTTC. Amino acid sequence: CASRRDNNEQFF.

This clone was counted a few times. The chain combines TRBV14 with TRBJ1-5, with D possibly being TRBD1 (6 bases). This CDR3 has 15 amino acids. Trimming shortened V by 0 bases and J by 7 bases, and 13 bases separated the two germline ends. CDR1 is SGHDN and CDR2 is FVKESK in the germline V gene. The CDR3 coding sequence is TGTGCCAGCAGCCAAGAGGGGGGGGCATGGCAGCCCCAGCATTTT. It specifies CASSQEGGAWQPQHF. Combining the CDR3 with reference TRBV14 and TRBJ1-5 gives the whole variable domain EAGVTQFPSHSVIEKGQTVTLRCDPISGHDNLYWYRRVMGKEIKFLLHFVKESKQDESGMPNNRFLAERTGGTYSTLKVQPAELEDSGVYFCASSQEGGAWQPQHFGDGTRLSIL.

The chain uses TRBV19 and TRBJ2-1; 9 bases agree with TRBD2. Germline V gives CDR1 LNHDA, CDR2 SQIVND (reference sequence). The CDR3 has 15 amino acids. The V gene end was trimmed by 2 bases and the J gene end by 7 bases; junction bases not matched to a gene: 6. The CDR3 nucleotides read TGTGCCAGTAGTATATTAGCGGGAGCAGGGAATGAGCAGTTCTTC. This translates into CASSILAGAGNEQFF.

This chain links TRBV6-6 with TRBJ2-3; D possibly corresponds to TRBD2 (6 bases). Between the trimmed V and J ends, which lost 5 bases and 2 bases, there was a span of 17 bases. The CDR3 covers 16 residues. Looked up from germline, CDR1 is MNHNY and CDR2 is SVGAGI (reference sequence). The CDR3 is CASSGRSSGLTDTQYF. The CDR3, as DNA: TGTGCCAGCAGTGGCAGGTCGAGCGGGCTCACAGATACGCAGTATTTT.

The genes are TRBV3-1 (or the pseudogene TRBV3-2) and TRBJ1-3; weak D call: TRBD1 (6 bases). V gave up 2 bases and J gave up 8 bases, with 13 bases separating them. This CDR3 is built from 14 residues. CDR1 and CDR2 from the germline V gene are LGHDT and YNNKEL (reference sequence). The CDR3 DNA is TGTGCCAGCAGCCAACAGGGGCGTTCGGACACCATATATTTT. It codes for CASSQQGRSDTIYF.

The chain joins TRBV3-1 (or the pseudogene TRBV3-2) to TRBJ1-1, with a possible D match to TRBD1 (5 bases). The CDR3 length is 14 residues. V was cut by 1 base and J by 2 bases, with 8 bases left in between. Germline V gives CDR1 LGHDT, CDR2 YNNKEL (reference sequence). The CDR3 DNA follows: TGTGCCAGCAGCCAAGGGTGGACAAACACTGAAGCTTTCTTT. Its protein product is CASSQGWTNTEAFF.

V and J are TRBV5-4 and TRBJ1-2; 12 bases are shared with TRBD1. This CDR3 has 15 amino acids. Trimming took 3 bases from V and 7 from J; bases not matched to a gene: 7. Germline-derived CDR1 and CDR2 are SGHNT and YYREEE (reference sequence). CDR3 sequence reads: CASSSPGQGATGYTF. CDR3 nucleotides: TGTGCCAGCAGCTCGCCGGGACAGGGGGCAACTGGCTACACCTTC.

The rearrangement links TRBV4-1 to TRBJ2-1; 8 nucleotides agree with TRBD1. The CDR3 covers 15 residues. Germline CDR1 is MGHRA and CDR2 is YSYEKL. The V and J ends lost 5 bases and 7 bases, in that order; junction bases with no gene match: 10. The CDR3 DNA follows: TGCGCCAGCAGCGCGGACAGGGTGAGGAGGAATGAGCAGTTCTTC. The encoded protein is CASSADRVRRNEQFF.

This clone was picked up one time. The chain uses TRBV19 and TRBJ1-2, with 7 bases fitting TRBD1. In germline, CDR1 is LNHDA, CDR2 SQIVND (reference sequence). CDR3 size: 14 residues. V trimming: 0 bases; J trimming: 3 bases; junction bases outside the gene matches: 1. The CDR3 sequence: CASSIEGTDYGYTF. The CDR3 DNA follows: TGTGCCAGTAGTATAGAGGGGACAGACTATGGCTACACCTTC. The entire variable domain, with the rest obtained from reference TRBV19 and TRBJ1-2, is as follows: DGGITQSPKYLFRKEGQNVTLSCEQNLNHDAMYWYRQDPGQGLRLIYYSQIVNDFQKGDIAEGYSVSREKKESFPLTVTSAQKNPTAFYLCASSIEGTDYGYTFGSGTRLTVV.

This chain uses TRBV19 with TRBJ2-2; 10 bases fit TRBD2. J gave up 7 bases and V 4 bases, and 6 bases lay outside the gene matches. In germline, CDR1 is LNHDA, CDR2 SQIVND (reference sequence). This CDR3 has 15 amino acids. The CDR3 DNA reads TGTGCCAGTAGTAGGATAGCGGGAGGAATCGGGGAGCTGTTTTTT. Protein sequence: CASSRIAGGIGELFF. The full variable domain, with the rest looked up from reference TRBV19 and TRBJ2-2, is DGGITQSPKYLFRKEGQNVTLSCEQNLNHDAMYWYRQDPGQGLRLIYYSQIVNDFQKGDIAEGYSVSREKKESFPLTVTSAQKNPTAFYLCASSRIAGGIGELFFGEGSRLTVL.

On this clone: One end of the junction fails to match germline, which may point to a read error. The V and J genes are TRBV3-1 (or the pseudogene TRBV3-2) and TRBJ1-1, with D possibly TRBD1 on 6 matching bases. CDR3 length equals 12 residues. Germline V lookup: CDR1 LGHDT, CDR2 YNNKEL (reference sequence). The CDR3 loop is CASSQRGTGLIF. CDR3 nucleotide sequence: TGTGCCAGCAGCCAAAGGGGGACCGGGCTCATCTTT.

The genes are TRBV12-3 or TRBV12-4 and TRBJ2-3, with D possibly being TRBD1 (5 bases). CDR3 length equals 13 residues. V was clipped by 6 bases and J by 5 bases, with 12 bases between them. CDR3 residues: CASSWPGLDTQYF. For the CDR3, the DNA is TGTGCCAGCAGCTGGCCAGGGTTAGATACGCAGTATTTT.

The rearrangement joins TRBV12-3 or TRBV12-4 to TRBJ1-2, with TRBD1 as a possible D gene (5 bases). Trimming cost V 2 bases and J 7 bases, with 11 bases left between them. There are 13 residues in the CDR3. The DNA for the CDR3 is TGTGCCAGCAGTTTAATGGCAGGGCTTGGCTACACCTTC. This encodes CASSLMAGLGYTF.

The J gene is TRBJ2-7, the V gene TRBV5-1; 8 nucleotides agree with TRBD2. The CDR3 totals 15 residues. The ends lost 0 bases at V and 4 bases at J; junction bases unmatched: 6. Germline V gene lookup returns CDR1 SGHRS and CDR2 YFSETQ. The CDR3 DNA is TGCGCCAGCAGCTTGGAGGCGGGAGGAGTGTACGAGCAGTACTTC. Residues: CASSLEAGGVYEQYF.

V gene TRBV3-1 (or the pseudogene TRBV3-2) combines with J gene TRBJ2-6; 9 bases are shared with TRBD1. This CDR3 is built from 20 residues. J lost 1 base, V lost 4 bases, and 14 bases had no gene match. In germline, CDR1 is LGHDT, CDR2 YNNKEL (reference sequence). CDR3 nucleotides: TGTGCCAGCAGCCCCAGGCCCGGACAGGGGTTAGTGTCTGGGGCCAACGTCCTGACTTTC. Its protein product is CASSPRPGQGLVSGANVLTF.

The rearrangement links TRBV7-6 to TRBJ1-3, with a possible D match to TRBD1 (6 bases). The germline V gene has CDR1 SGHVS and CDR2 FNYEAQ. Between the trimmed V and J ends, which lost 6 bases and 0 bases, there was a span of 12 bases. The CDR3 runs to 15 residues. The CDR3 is CASSRGASSGNTIYF. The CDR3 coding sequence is TGTGCCAGCAGTCGGGGGGCCAGCTCTGGAAACACCATATATTTT.

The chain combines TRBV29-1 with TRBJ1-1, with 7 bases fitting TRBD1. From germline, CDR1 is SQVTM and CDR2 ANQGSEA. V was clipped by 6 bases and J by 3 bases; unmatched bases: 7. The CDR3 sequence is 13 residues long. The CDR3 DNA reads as TGCAGCGTCGCGACAGGGAAGGACACTGAAGCTTTCTTT. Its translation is CSVATGKDTEAFF. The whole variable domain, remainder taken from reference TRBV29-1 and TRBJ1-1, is SAVISQKPSRDICQRGTSLTIQCQVDSQVTMMFWYRQQPGQSLTLIATANQGSEATYESGFVIDKFPISRPNLTFSTLTVSNMSPEDSSIYLCSVATGKDTEAFFGQGTRLTVV.

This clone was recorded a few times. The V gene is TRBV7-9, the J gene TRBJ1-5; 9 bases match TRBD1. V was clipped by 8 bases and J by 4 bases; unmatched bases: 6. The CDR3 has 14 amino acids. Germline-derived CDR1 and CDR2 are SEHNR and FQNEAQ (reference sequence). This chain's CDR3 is CASSRQGENQPQHF. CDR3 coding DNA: TGTGCCAGCTCTCGACAGGGGGAAAATCAGCCCCAGCATTTT.

CDR3 sequence (DNA): TGTGCCAGCAGCTTAACAGGGAACGAAAAACTGTTTTTT. Amino acids: CASSLTGNEKLFF. The chain links TRBV7-8 to TRBJ1-4, with D maybe TRBD1 (6 bases). V shed 2 bases and J shed 8 bases, with 9 bases lying between them. CDR1 is SGHVS and CDR2 is FQNEAQ in the germline V gene. CDR3 length: 13 residues.

CDR3 in DNA: TGTGCCAGCAGCTCGGCCCAGCGGCTCTATGGCTACACCTTC. Its protein product is CASSSAQRLYGYTF. The rearrangement uses TRBV7-2 and TRBJ1-2; D ambiguous. Germline CDR1 SGHTA, CDR2 FQGNSA. V gave up 4 bases and J gave up 4 bases, with 13 bases separating them. The CDR3 totals 14 residues.

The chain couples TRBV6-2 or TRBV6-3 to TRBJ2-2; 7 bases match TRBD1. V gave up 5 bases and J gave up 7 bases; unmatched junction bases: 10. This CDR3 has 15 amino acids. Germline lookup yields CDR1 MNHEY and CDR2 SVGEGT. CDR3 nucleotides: TGTGCCAGCAGTCGACAGGGATTAGTCATCGGGGAGCTGTTTTTT. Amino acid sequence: CASSRQGLVIGELFF.

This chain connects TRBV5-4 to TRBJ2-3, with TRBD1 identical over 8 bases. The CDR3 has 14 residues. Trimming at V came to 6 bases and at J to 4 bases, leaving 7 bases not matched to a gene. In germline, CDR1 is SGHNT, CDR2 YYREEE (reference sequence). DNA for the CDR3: TGTGCCAGCATCGACAGGGGCCGGGCAGATACGCAGTATTTT. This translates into CASIDRGRADTQYF.

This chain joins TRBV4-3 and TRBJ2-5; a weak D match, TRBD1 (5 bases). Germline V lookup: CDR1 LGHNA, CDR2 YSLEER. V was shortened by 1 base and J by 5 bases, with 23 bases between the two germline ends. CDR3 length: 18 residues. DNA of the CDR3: TGCGCCAGCAGCCAAGGGATTGACAGTATACCCGCCCGGGAGACCCAGTACTTC. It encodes CASSQGIDSIPARETQYF.